This passage covers 3 T cell receptor beta chains from one sample sequenced in a study of blood T cell repertoires in COVID-19. Repertoires were generated with immunoSEQ multiplex PCR, while TCRdb's copy carries only in-frame clones and drops some. Of around 200,000 clones in the sample, approximately 87% were seen once. The sample consisted of peripheral blood. These receptor sequences come from a woman aged 55-69 years with COVID-19, enrolled during active disease.

The chain carries TRBV6-5 and TRBJ2-7; perhaps TRBD1 as D (6 bases). CDR1 and CDR2 from the germline V gene are MNHEY and SVGAGI. The CDR3 length is 15 residues. Trimming pared 0 bases from V and 1 base from J, leaving 10 bases between. CDR3 sequence reads: CASSYSDSGSYEQYF. The CDR3 region has the DNA TGTGCCAGCAGTTACTCGGACAGCGGTTCCTACGAGCAGTACTTC.

V is TRBV7-2 and J is TRBJ2-1; 7 bases match TRBD2. There are 15 residues in the CDR3. Germline values: CDR1 SGHTA, CDR2 FQGNSA. After removal of 5 bases from V and 5 bases from J, the junction contained 9 bases not matched to a gene. This CDR3 reads CASSPLRTRNNEQFF. CDR3 sequence (DNA): TGTGCCAGCAGCCCGCTTAGGACTAGGAACAATGAGCAGTTCTTC. The entire variable domain, with the rest obtained from reference TRBV7-2 and TRBJ2-1, is as follows: GAGVSQSPSNKVTEKGKDVELRCDPISGHTALYWYRQSLGQGLEFLIYFQGNSAPDKSGLPSDRFSAERTGGSVSTLTIQRTQQEDSAVYLCASSPLRTRNNEQFFGPGTRLTVL.

This clone has just one count. The chain couples TRBV5-6 to TRBJ1-2; D may be TRBD1 (6 bases). Germline V gives CDR1 SGHDT, CDR2 YYEEEE. This CDR3 is built from 14 residues. Trimming took off 4 bases at V and 7 bases at J, with 17 bases between the two ends. The CDR3 coding sequence is TGTGCCAGCAGCCCCGCTGGGGGGGCCGGTGGCTACACCTTC. As protein: CASSPAGGAGGYTF.